These T cell receptor beta chains were read from a single sample in a study of T cell changes during pregnancy in multiple sclerosis. Data came from immunoSEQ multiplex PCR; TCRdb stores just in-frame clones and leaves some out. The table lists 65,000 to 75,000 clones, 85% to 95% of them singletons, with around 3.3% in the top ten. The sample consisted of CD8+ T cells from peripheral blood mononuclear cells, taken in the third trimester of pregnancy. These receptors all stem from a female donor in good health, enrolled as a control in a pregnancy study. Each CDR3 is given with its conserved first and last residue. Each record gives: D gene, J gene, V gene, clone size, CDR3 DNA, CDR3 protein. A D gene is named only where the DNA matches it firmly. Expanded clones get a size class; other rows say once, few or many, or leave the size out.

d_gene: NA
j_gene: TRBJ2-3
v_gene: TRBV15
abundance: NA
CDR3nt: TGTGCCACCAGCAGAGTAGGCGGAGATACGCAGTATTTT
CDR3aa: CATSRVGGDTQYF

d_gene: NA
j_gene: TRBJ2-3
v_gene: TRBV9
abundance: NA
CDR3nt: TGTGCCAGCAGCCCCAACGGACTTCACACAGATACGCAGTATTTT
CDR3aa: CASSPNGLHTDTQYF

d_gene: NA
j_gene: TRBJ2-5
v_gene: TRBV11-3
abundance: NA
CDR3nt: TGTGCCAGCAGCTTAGATAGGACCCTAGCAGTGCCGTTGGAGACCCAGTACTTC
CDR3aa: CASSLDRTLAVPLETQYF

d_gene: NA
j_gene: TRBJ2-7
v_gene: TRBV5-1
abundance: once
CDR3nt: TGCGCCAGCAGCCCAAGTAAGGACAGCTACGAGCAGTACTTC
CDR3aa: CASSPSKDSYEQYF

d_gene: TRBD2
j_gene: TRBJ2-1
v_gene: TRBV19
abundance: NA
CDR3nt: TGTGCCAGTAGTATTTTGGGTCCGGGACTAGCGGGGGACGCCTACAATGAGCAGTTCTTC
CDR3aa: CASSILGPGLAGDAYNEQFF

d_gene: NA
j_gene: TRBJ1-1
v_gene: TRBV2
abundance: NA
CDR3nt: TGTGCCAGCAGTGAGGTACAGATGAACACTGAAGCTTTCTTT
CDR3aa: CASSEVQMNTEAFF

d_gene: TRBD1
j_gene: TRBJ2-7
v_gene: TRBV9
abundance: once
CDR3nt: TGTGCCAGCAGCCCGACAGGGGGCTTGGGGGAGCAGTACTTC
CDR3aa: CASSPTGGLGEQYF

d_gene: TRBD2
j_gene: TRBJ2-3
v_gene: TRBV18
abundance: NA
CDR3nt: TGTGCCAGCTCGCTAATAAGCGGGGGAGTGAATACGCAGTATTTT
CDR3aa: CASSLISGGVNTQYF

d_gene: NA
j_gene: TRBJ2-3
v_gene: TRBV6-5
abundance: NA
CDR3nt: TGTGCCAGCAGTTACTCGGAGGGGTCAGATACGCAGTATTTT
CDR3aa: CASSYSEGSDTQYF

d_gene: NA
j_gene: TRBJ1-2
v_gene: TRBV27
abundance: NA
CDR3nt: TGTGCCAGCAGTTTATTCGGACAGCAAATGAATGGCTACACCTTC
CDR3aa: CASSLFGQQMNGYTF

d_gene: TRBD1
j_gene: TRBJ1-1
v_gene: TRBV27
abundance: NA
CDR3nt: TGTGCCAGCAGTCCGGGGACAGGTCTTATGAACACTGAAGCTTTCTTT
CDR3aa: CASSPGTGLMNTEAFF

d_gene: NA
j_gene: TRBJ2-7
v_gene: TRBV29-1
abundance: NA
CDR3nt: TGCAGCGTTGTTCTCTCCCAGGGGTACGAGCAGTACTTC
CDR3aa: CSVVLSQGYEQYF

d_gene: TRBD1
j_gene: TRBJ2-5
v_gene: TRBV6-1
abundance: NA
CDR3nt: TGTGCCAGCAGTGGGGGAATGACAGGGTGGGAGACCCAGTACTTC
CDR3aa: CASSGGMTGWETQYF

d_gene: NA
j_gene: TRBJ1-1
v_gene: TRBV7-8
abundance: NA
CDR3nt: TGTGCCAGCAGCTTAGGGCGGGGGATGAACACTGAAGCTTTCTTT
CDR3aa: CASSLGRGMNTEAFF

d_gene: NA
j_gene: TRBJ2-7
v_gene: TRBV4-3
abundance: NA
CDR3nt: TGCGCCAGCAGCCAAGATCTCAGGGGAGGGACCTACGAGCAGTACTTC
CDR3aa: CASSQDLRGGTYEQYF

d_gene: NA
j_gene: TRBJ1-5
v_gene: TRBV19
abundance: NA
CDR3nt: TGTGCCAGTAGTCCCCGGGACTTGGGCAATCAGCCCCAGCATTTT
CDR3aa: CASSPRDLGNQPQHF

d_gene: TRBD1
j_gene: TRBJ2-1
v_gene: TRBV13
abundance: NA
CDR3nt: TGTGCCAGCAGCTCGCGGACAGGGGGTAGGGGTGAGCAGTTCTTC
CDR3aa: CASSSRTGGRGEQFF

d_gene: TRBD2
j_gene: TRBJ2-7
v_gene: TRBV7-3
abundance: NA
CDR3nt: TGTGCCAGCAGCTTAAGCGGGGGGGCCGAATACGAGCAGTACTTC
CDR3aa: CASSLSGGAEYEQYF

d_gene: TRBD1
j_gene: TRBJ2-2
v_gene: TRBV30
abundance: NA
CDR3nt: TGTGCCTGGAGTACGACAGGGACCGGGGAGCTGTTTTTT
CDR3aa: CAWSTTGTGELFF

d_gene: TRBD1
j_gene: TRBJ2-7
v_gene: TRBV7-9
abundance: NA
CDR3nt: TGTGCCAGCAGCCCGGGTCGGACAGGGTTATACGAGCAGTACTTC
CDR3aa: CASSPGRTGLYEQYF

d_gene: NA
j_gene: TRBJ1-1
v_gene: TRBV14
abundance: NA
CDR3nt: TGTGCCAGCAGCCAAGATCTTAGACAGTTTGAAGCTTTCTTT
CDR3aa: CASSQDLRQFEAFF

d_gene: NA
j_gene: TRBJ2-1
v_gene: TRBV7-3
abundance: NA
CDR3nt: TGTGCCAGCAGCTTAACGGGGCCTCAGGGATTCAATGAGCAGTTCTTC
CDR3aa: CASSLTGPQGFNEQFF

d_gene: NA
j_gene: TRBJ1-2
v_gene: TRBV21-1
abundance: NA
CDR3nt: TGTGCCAGCAGCTCTCAACTCGCACAGGGCGGCAACTATGGCTACACCTTC
CDR3aa: CASSSQLAQGGNYGYTF

d_gene: NA
j_gene: TRBJ1-2
v_gene: TRBV18
abundance: once
CDR3nt: TGTGCCAGCTCACCGTCGGACAGAGGCTTAAACTATGGCTACACCTTC
CDR3aa: CASSPSDRGLNYGYTF

d_gene: NA
j_gene: TRBJ2-1
v_gene: TRBV5-1
abundance: NA
CDR3nt: TGCGCCAGCAGCCCGAGATTTGACAATGAGCAGTTCTTC
CDR3aa: CASSPRFDNEQFF

d_gene: NA
j_gene: TRBJ2-7
v_gene: TRBV9
abundance: NA
CDR3nt: TGTGCCAGCAGCGTAGGAGGGGGAGAGTTGACCTACGAGCAGTACTTC
CDR3aa: CASSVGGGELTYEQYF

d_gene: NA
j_gene: TRBJ1-1
v_gene: TRBV25-1
abundance: NA
CDR3nt: TGTGCCAGCAGTGAATCGGCAGGGGAAGCTTTCTTT
CDR3aa: CASSESAGEAFF

d_gene: NA
j_gene: TRBJ2-1
v_gene: TRBV7-6
abundance: NA
CDR3nt: TGTGCCAGCAGCCCACAGGGCTCCTACAATGAGCAGTTCTTC
CDR3aa: CASSPQGSYNEQFF

d_gene: TRBD2
j_gene: TRBJ2-5
v_gene: TRBV7-2
abundance: NA
CDR3nt: TGTGCCAGCAGCCCGAAGGTCCTAGCGGGGACTGGGGAGACCCAGTACTTC
CDR3aa: CASSPKVLAGTGETQYF

d_gene: TRBD1
j_gene: TRBJ1-1
v_gene: TRBV4-3
abundance: NA
CDR3nt: TGCGCCAGCAGCCAAGATAGGACAGGGGAGGTTGAAGCTTTCTTT
CDR3aa: CASSQDRTGEVEAFF

d_gene: TRBD1
j_gene: TRBJ1-1
v_gene: TRBV9
abundance: NA
CDR3nt: TGTGCCAGCAGCGTAGTGGGACAGGGGAACACTGAAGCTTTCTTT
CDR3aa: CASSVVGQGNTEAFF

d_gene: NA
j_gene: TRBJ2-3
v_gene: TRBV19
abundance: NA
CDR3nt: TGTGCCAGTAGTATACCACGATCGGAGGGAGATACGCAGTATTTT
CDR3aa: CASSIPRSEGDTQYF

d_gene: TRBD1
j_gene: TRBJ1-1
v_gene: TRBV9
abundance: NA
CDR3nt: TGTGCCAGCAGCGTAGCCGAGACAGGGGTGCCTGAAGCTTTCTTT
CDR3aa: CASSVAETGVPEAFF

d_gene: NA
j_gene: TRBJ1-1
v_gene: TRBV4-1
abundance: NA
CDR3nt: TGCGCCAGCAGCCACGGGGAGAACACTGAAGCTTTCTTT
CDR3aa: CASSHGENTEAFF